One and the same sample provided the 24 T cell receptor beta chains below, sequenced in a study of T cell clonality in common variable immunodeficiency (dated by TCRdb to between 2014 and 2017). Preparation of the library involved the immunoSEQ multiplex PCR assay. TCRdb provides this immuneACCESS table in a form limited to in-frame rearrangements. Some clones are lacking; in checked studies, under half of them reflect an unresolved V gene, and why the rest are absent is not known. There are about 39,000 clones in this sample, and none of them is a singleton. 2.5% to 3% of the sample rests with the top ten. The specimen sequenced was peripheral blood mononuclear cells. These receptors all stem from a person aged 18 to 75 in good health.

This clone was observed many times. The CDR3 goes on 3 residues after the read ends, and that part is filled in from the germline J gene. This sequence joins TRBV7-8 and TRBJ1-2; tentatively, D is TRBD1 (6 bases). Germline CDR1 is SGHVS and CDR2 is FQNEAQ. This CDR3 contains 14 residues. The CDR3 loop reads CASSTVGGGLAYTF. The part of the CDR3 DNA that was read is TGTGCCAGCAGCACTGTGGGCGGGGGGCTAGCC.

The sample holds many counts of this clone. The read ends 3 residues before the CDR3 terminus; that terminus is restored from the germline J gene. The chain has TRBV4-2 and TRBJ2-7; tentative D call: TRBD2 (6 bases). The V gene lost 4 bases and the J gene lost 1 base, with 20 bases spanning the gap. The CDR3 loop spans 17 amino acids. The germline V gene has CDR1 LGHNA and CDR2 YNFKEQ. The CDR3 protein is CASSLPNLSGFSYEQYF. The CDR3 bases that were read are TGTGCCAGCAGCCTACCAAACCTTAGCGGATTTTCCTACGAG.

The table lists this clone with many counts. The read terminates 3 residues ahead of where the CDR3 ends, so the germline J gene completes it. This chain connects TRBV30 to TRBJ1-5; D gene ambiguous. The germline V gene encodes CDR1 GTSNPN and CDR2 SVGIG (reference sequence). This CDR3 is built from 13 residues. The V end was cut by 0 bases, the J end by 8 bases, with 11 bases between. CDR3 sequence reads: CAWSVPRQKPQHF. Incomplete CDR3 DNA: TGTGCCTGGAGTGTACCTAGGCAAAAGCCC.

This clone was found many times. Read coverage stops 3 residues before the CDR3 terminus; the germline J gene supplies the remainder. The genes are TRBV20-1 and TRBJ2-5, with a weak D call TRBD1 (5 bases). The length of the CDR3 is 13 residues. Trimming left V 5 bases short and J 2 bases short, with 12 bases between. The germline V gene encodes CDR1 DFQATT and CDR2 SNEGSKA (reference sequence). The CDR3 reads CSAFDRIQETQYF. The sequenced part of the CDR3 DNA is TGCAGTGCTTTCGACAGAATACAAGAGACC.

Comments on this clone: The read is 3 residues too short to cover the CDR3 end, so that end is filled in from the germline J gene. The chain uses TRBV19 and TRBJ1-2; TRBD1 might be the D (6 bases). Germline CDR1 LNHDA, CDR2 SQIVND (reference sequence). V was cut by 11 bases and J by 7 bases, with 17 bases left in between. The CDR3 loop spans 12 amino acids. Incomplete CDR3 DNA: TGTGCCTGCGAGTCGGGGGGCCCTGGC. Translation gives CACESGGPG. The entire CDR3 is CACESGGPGYTF.

This clone was seen ten or more times. The CDR3 goes on 3 residues after the read ends, and that part is filled in from the germline J gene. The V call is TRBV19, the J call TRBJ1-5; D may be TRBD1 (5 bases). The CDR3 runs to 14 residues. V lost 6 bases, J lost 1 base, and 10 bases lay in between. CDR1 LNHDA and CDR2 SQIVND come from the germline V gene (reference sequence). The covered CDR3 bases are TGTGCCAGTAGCCAAGGGGTGAGCAATCAGCCC. Encoded protein: CASSQGVSNQP. In full, the CDR3 reads CASSQGVSNQPQHF.

This clone was observed a handful of times. The sequence runs out 3 residues before the end of the CDR3; the remainder is reconstructed from the germline J gene. This rearrangement joins TRBV19 to TRBJ1-1; no clear D. The CDR3 is 15 amino acids. Germline V gives CDR1 LNHDA, CDR2 SQIVND (reference sequence). The CDR3 sequence is CASSIGTHLQHKAFF. CDR3 bases read: TGTGCCAGTAGTATAGGCACCCATCTTCAACACAAA. Looking up the rest from reference TRBV19 and TRBJ1-1 gives the full variable domain: DGGITQSPKYLFRKEGQNVTLSCEQNLNHDAMYWYRQDPGQGLRLIYYSQIVNDFQKGDIAEGYSVSREKKESFPLTVTSAQKNPTAFYLCASSIGTHLQHKAFFGQGTRLTVV.

This clone showed up many times. The missing CDR3 end, 3 residues past where the read stops, is filled in from the germline J gene. V gene TRBV7-2 combines with J gene TRBJ2-7, with TRBD2 as a possible D gene (6 bases). The CDR3 spans 15 residues. Germline CDR1 is SGHTA and CDR2 is FQGNSA. Trimming left V 6 bases short and J 5 bases short, with 20 bases between. Incomplete CDR3 DNA: TGTGCCAGCAGGGACATTGGGAGGCGGGGAAACGAG. Translating gives CASRDIGRRGNE. From start to end, the CDR3 is CASRDIGRRGNEQYF.

This clone was observed at least ten times. The read ends 3 residues before the CDR3 terminus; that terminus is restored from the germline J gene. The chain joins TRBV4-1 to TRBJ2-3, with TRBD1 matching over 7 bases. This CDR3 region has 14 residues. The germline V gene encodes CDR1 MGHRA and CDR2 YSYEKL. With V trimmed by 6 bases and J by 1 base, 4 bases remained unmatched. The CDR3 reads CASSWTGRTDTQYF. CDR3 bases read: TGCGCCAGCAGTTGGACAGGTCGCACAGATACG.

This clone was seen repeatedly, ten times or more. The missing CDR3 end, 3 residues past where the read stops, is filled in from the germline J gene. The chain carries TRBV30 and TRBJ2-5, with 8 positions matching TRBD2. Germline-derived CDR1 and CDR2 are GTSNPN and SVGIG (reference sequence). The V and J ends lost 3 bases and 1 base, in that order; junction bases with no gene match: 7. This CDR3 has 15 amino acids. This CDR3 is CAWSARGGIQETQYF. The part of the CDR3 DNA that was read is TGTGCCTGGAGCGCCCGGGGGGGGATCCAAGAGACC.

In this sample, this clone turned up many times. The read stops 3 residues short of the end of the CDR3; the missing end is completed from the germline J gene. This chain joins TRBV20-1 and TRBJ2-6; D is unclear. The CDR3 sequence is 13 residues long. V was trimmed by 4 bases and J by 0 bases, leaving 4 bases between them. Germline-derived CDR1 and CDR2 are DFQATT and SNEGSKA (reference sequence). CDR3 sequence reads: CSAMRSGANVLTF. The covered CDR3 bases are TGCAGTGCTATGCGCTCTGGGGCCAACGTC.

This clone occurred many times. Read sequence stops 3 residues before the CDR3 end, and the germline J gene provides the missing end. V gene TRBV9 combines with J gene TRBJ1-3; D perhaps matches TRBD1 (5 bases). The germline CDR1 and CDR2 sequences are SGDLS and YYNGEE. V was pared by 4 bases and J by 0 bases, with 14 bases between. The CDR3 extends over 16 amino acids. The CDR3 loop reads CASSPQVGGSGNTIYF. CDR3 DNA (partial): TGTGCCAGCAGCCCCCAGGTGGGGGGCTCTGGAAACACC.

In this sample, this clone turned up many times. The read terminates 3 residues ahead of where the CDR3 ends, so the germline J gene completes it. The V call is TRBV6-1, the J call TRBJ2-1; 8 positions agree with TRBD2. The ends lost 3 bases at V and 5 bases at J; junction bases unmatched: 6. Germline V lookup: CDR1 MNHNS, CDR2 SASEGT. The CDR3 sequence is 15 residues long. The sequenced part of the CDR3 DNA is TGTGCCAGCAGTGATATATTACTAGCGGACAATGAG. It is translated as CASSDILLADNE. The full CDR3 sequence reads CASSDILLADNEQFF.

Many counts were recorded for this clone. The CDR3 end is not reached by the read, which stops 3 residues before it; the germline J gene fills it in. The chain couples TRBV29-1 to TRBJ2-7; 9 nucleotides align to TRBD1. Germline V lookup: CDR1 SQVTM, CDR2 ANQGSEA. V shed 6 bases and J 0 bases; nucleotides not matched to a gene: 12. The CDR3 spans 16 residues. This CDR3 reads CSVRGQGGQSSYEQYF. Incomplete CDR3 DNA: TGCAGCGTAAGGGGACAGGGTGGGCAAAGCTCCTACGAG.

This clone was found many times. The read ends 3 residues early relative to the CDR3; the germline J gene fills the gap. The chain is built from TRBV29-1 and TRBJ2-5, with no clear D. Germline lookup yields CDR1 SQVTM and CDR2 ANQGSEA. This CDR3 spans 14 amino acids. V gave up 4 bases and J gave up 1 base, with 13 bases separating them. CDR3 amino acids: CSVASPILQETQYF. Incomplete CDR3 DNA: TGCAGCGTTGCGTCCCCGATACTCCAAGAGACC.

In its sample, this clone was seen many times. The read gets to within 3 residues of the CDR3 end, and the germline J gene fills in the rest. The chain employs TRBV6-1 and TRBJ2-2; D ambiguous. Germline CDR1 is MNHNS and CDR2 is SASEGT. The CDR3 runs to 14 residues. V gave up 4 bases and J gave up 1 base, with 7 bases separating them. The CDR3 region is CASSAGRNTGELFF. Incomplete CDR3 DNA: TGTGCCAGCAGTGCTGGCAGGAACACCGGGGAG.

There are many counts of this clone. Read data end 3 residues before the CDR3 end; the end is taken from the germline J gene. V is TRBV7-3 and J is TRBJ1-2, with D possibly being TRBD1 (5 bases). This CDR3 spans 12 amino acids. Germline CDR1 is SGHTA and CDR2 is FQGTGA. The sequenced part of the CDR3 DNA is TGTGCCAGCAGCCCCGGCGGGGGGGGC. Translation gives CASSPGGGG. The whole CDR3 is CASSPGGGGYTF.

This clone was seen many times. The chain's CDR3 is CASSSRTETYEQYF. The sequenced CDR3 bases are TGTGCCAGCAGCTCCCGGACAGAGACCTACGAG. V gene TRBV7-2 combines with J gene TRBJ2-7; tentative D call: TRBD1 (6 bases). The observed sequence ends 3 residues before the CDR3 terminus, with the missing tail filled in from the germline J gene. CDR3 length: 14 amino acids. Trimming shortened V by 4 bases and J by 2 bases, and 12 bases separated the two germline ends. CDR1 and CDR2 (germline): SGHTA, FQGNSA. Combining the CDR3 with reference TRBV7-2 and TRBJ2-7 gives the whole variable domain GAGVSQSPSNKVTEKGKDVELRCDPISGHTALYWYRQSLGQGLEFLIYFQGNSAPDKSGLPSDRFSAERTGGSVSTLTIQRTQQEDSAVYLCASSSRTETYEQYFGPGTRLTVT.

Comment on this clone: One end of the junction does not line up with germline, which may come from a read error. The read ends 3 residues shy of where the CDR3 ends; the end is completed using the germline J gene. The V and J genes are TRBV6-1 and TRBJ2-3; 9 nucleotides line up with TRBD1. Germline lookup yields CDR1 MNHNS and CDR2 SASEGT. This CDR3 has 16 amino acids. CDR3 region: CASSESGQGRTETQYF. The CDR3 DNA, read in part, is TGTGCCAGCAGTGAATCCGGACAGGGGCGGACAGAGACG.

Many counts were recorded for this clone. The CDR3 end is not reached by the read, which stops 3 residues before it; the germline J gene fills it in. The V gene is TRBV4-2, the J gene TRBJ2-2, with D perhaps TRBD2 (7 bases). The CDR3 sequence is 15 residues long. Germline values: CDR1 LGHNA, CDR2 YNFKEQ. V lost 8 bases, J lost 5 bases, and 18 bases lay in between. CDR3 sequence reads: CASSTGGSDTGELFF. The CDR3 DNA, read in part, is TGTGCCAGCTCCACGGGGGGCAGCGATACCGGGGAG.

This clone has ten or more counts. From the germline J gene comes the end of the CDR3, since the read stops 3 residues before it. The rearrangement uses TRBV19 and TRBJ1-2; 9 nucleotides agree with TRBD1. The CDR3 has 16 amino acids. Looked up from germline, CDR1 is LNHDA and CDR2 is SQIVND (reference sequence). The CDR3 is CASSTGQGGATGGYTF. The DNA read from the CDR3 is TGTGCCAGTAGTACGGGACAGGGAGGCGCTACCGGGGGC.

At least ten counts were recorded for this clone. The read gets to within 3 residues of the CDR3 end, and the germline J gene fills in the rest. The chain links TRBV20-1 to TRBJ2-2; maybe TRBD1 (5 bases). The length of the CDR3 is 13 residues. CDR1 is DFQATT and CDR2 is SNEGSKA in the germline V gene (reference sequence). This CDR3 is CSARVQGGEKLFF. The sequenced part of the CDR3 DNA is TGCAGTGCTAGGGTGCAGGGTGGTGAAAAG.

This clone was observed at least ten times. The CDR3 end lies 3 residues beyond the end of the read and is filled in from the germline J gene. The chain uses TRBV7-6 and TRBJ1-3; 7 bases match TRBD1. V shed 5 bases, J shed 2 bases, and the junction held 6 bases outside the gene matches. The CDR3 covers 15 residues. Germline loops: CDR1 SGHVS, CDR2 FNYEAQ. The DNA read from the CDR3 is TGTGCCAGCAGCCCAGCCGGGACAGCTGGAAACACC. Protein sequence: CASSPAGTAGNT. The full CDR3 protein reads CASSPAGTAGNTIYF.

This clone was counted ten times or more. Coverage ceases 3 residues before the CDR3 finishes, and the germline J gene fills in the end. This chain links TRBV5-1 with TRBJ2-1; 15 bases match TRBD2. The CDR3 has 17 amino acids. The V and J ends lost 3 bases and 9 bases, in that order; junction bases with no gene match: 10. The V gene's germline CDR1 is SGHRS and CDR2 YFSETQ. CDR3 bases read: TGCGCCAGCAGCTCCGGACTAGCGGGAGGGCCGACGACTGAG. Translating it yields CASSSGLAGGPTTE. In full, the CDR3 is CASSSGLAGGPTTEQFF.